This is a list of T cell receptor beta chains from one sample in a study of early T cells in non-severe SARS-CoV-2 infection. TCRdb independently ran MiXCR on the 5' RACE reads; one entry per CDR3 protein. The table includes some 62,000 distinct CDR3 sequences, 7% to 10% detected once. This sample comprised whole blood, obtained at baseline. Receptor source: an adult who was a healthcare worker with PCR-confirmed SARS-CoV-2 infection or an uninfected control (not recorded which). Each CDR3 is given with its conserved first and last residue. D genes are given only for firm matches. A clone size is listed for some rows: how often the clone was seen (once, few, many), or a class if it is expanded.

J gene: TRBJ1-2; D gene: TRBD1; V gene: TRBV5-1; clone size: few; CDR3 protein: CASSLDGTGRYGYTF; CDR3 DNA: TGCGCCAGCAGCTTGGATGGGACAGGGCGTTATGGCTACACCTTC
J gene: TRBJ1-3; D gene: .; V gene: TRBV12-3/TRBV12-4; clone size: .; CDR3 protein: CASSFFVGGTGNTIYF; CDR3 DNA: TGTGCCAGCAGCTTTTTCGTTGGCGGGACTGGAAACACCATATATTTT
J gene: TRBJ2-7; D gene: .; V gene: TRBV7-9; clone size: .; CDR3 protein: CASSWTGRDDEQYF; CDR3 DNA: TGTGCCAGCAGCTGGACAGGGAGGGACGACGAGCAGTACTTC
J gene: TRBJ2-3; D gene: .; V gene: TRBV12-5; clone size: few; CDR3 protein: CASGSGGDTQYF; CDR3 DNA: TGTGCTAGTGGTTCCGGAGGGGATACGCAGTATTTT
J gene: TRBJ2-1; D gene: .; V gene: TRBV24-1; clone size: few; CDR3 protein: CATSDFGAGSYNEQFF; CDR3 DNA: TGTGCCACCAGTGATTTTGGGGCCGGATCCTACAATGAGCAGTTCTTC
J gene: TRBJ2-5; D gene: .; V gene: TRBV7-8; clone size: many; CDR3 protein: CASSLGGNEGETQYF; CDR3 DNA: TGTGCCAGCAGCTTAGGAGGAAACGAGGGAGAGACCCAGTACTTC
J gene: TRBJ2-5; D gene: .; V gene: TRBV7-2; clone size: .; CDR3 protein: CASSFQESDQETQYF; CDR3 DNA: TGTGCCAGCAGCTTTCAAGAATCCGACCAAGAGACCCAGTACTTC
J gene: TRBJ1-1; D gene: TRBD1; V gene: TRBV5-1; clone size: few; CDR3 protein: CASSLAQGVTEAFF; CDR3 DNA: TGCGCCAGCAGCTTGGCCCAGGGGGTCACTGAAGCTTTCTTT
J gene: TRBJ2-1; D gene: TRBD2; V gene: TRBV6-6; clone size: few; CDR3 protein: CASSLAGGPEGLYNEQFF; CDR3 DNA: TGTGCCAGCAGCTTAGCGGGAGGCCCCGAAGGACTCTACAATGAGCAGTTCTTC
J gene: TRBJ2-3; D gene: TRBD2; V gene: TRBV12-3/TRBV12-4; clone size: .; CDR3 protein: CASRTGRSGLAGGRTDTQYF; CDR3 DNA: TGTGCCAGCAGAACAGGACGGAGCGGACTAGCGGGAGGCCGCACAGATACGCAGTATTTT
J gene: TRBJ1-1; D gene: TRBD1; V gene: TRBV6-9; clone size: .; CDR3 protein: CASAGRGDTEAFF; CDR3 DNA: TGTGCCAGCGCCGGCAGGGGGGACACTGAAGCTTTCTTT
J gene: TRBJ2-1; D gene: .; V gene: TRBV6-6; clone size: many; CDR3 protein: CASSYSEGEQFF; CDR3 DNA: TGTGCCAGCAGTTACTCGGAGGGAGAGCAGTTCTTC
J gene: TRBJ1-2; D gene: .; V gene: TRBV5-5; clone size: few; CDR3 protein: CASSLTEYYGYTF; CDR3 DNA: TGTGCCAGCAGCTTGACAGAATACTATGGCTACACCTTC
J gene: TRBJ1-5; D gene: .; V gene: TRBV6-2/TRBV6-3; clone size: .; CDR3 protein: CASSYPEDQPQHF; CDR3 DNA: TGTGCCAGCAGTTACCCGGAGGATCAGCCCCAGCATTTT
J gene: TRBJ2-1; D gene: .; V gene: TRBV2; clone size: few; CDR3 protein: CASKPLGPSYNEQFF; CDR3 DNA: TGTGCCAGCAAACCGCTAGGGCCCTCCTACAATGAGCAGTTCTTC
J gene: TRBJ2-3; D gene: TRBD2; V gene: TRBV7-8; clone size: .; CDR3 protein: CASSLRAGGRADTQYF; CDR3 DNA: TGTGCCAGCAGCTTACGGGCGGGAGGTCGGGCAGATACGCAGTATTTT
J gene: TRBJ1-1; D gene: .; V gene: TRBV24-1; clone size: .; CDR3 protein: CATSGDSNTEAFF; CDR3 DNA: TGTGCCACCAGTGGGGACTCGAACACTGAAGCTTTCTTT
J gene: TRBJ1-1; D gene: .; V gene: TRBV7-9; clone size: many; CDR3 protein: CASSFLNAGWVF; CDR3 DNA: TGTGCCAGCAGCTTCCTTAACGCCGGGTGGGTCTTT
J gene: TRBJ2-7; D gene: TRBD1; V gene: TRBV4-1; clone size: .; CDR3 protein: CASSQVVGQGANEQYF; CDR3 DNA: TGCGCCAGCAGCCAAGTAGTCGGACAGGGGGCCAACGAGCAGTACTTC
J gene: TRBJ2-1; D gene: .; V gene: TRBV2; clone size: .; CDR3 protein: CASSESRRAYSNEQFF; CDR3 DNA: TGTGCCAGCAGTGAAAGCCGGAGGGCCTATAGCAATGAGCAGTTCTTC
J gene: TRBJ2-6; D gene: .; V gene: TRBV27; clone size: .; CDR3 protein: CASRRFGANVLTF; CDR3 DNA: TGTGCCAGCAGGCGGTTCGGGGCCAACGTCCTGACTTTC
J gene: TRBJ2-1; D gene: TRBD2; V gene: TRBV12-3/TRBV12-4; clone size: many; CDR3 protein: CASQEVAGHNEQFF; CDR3 DNA: TGTGCCTCCCAGGAGGTAGCGGGACACAATGAGCAGTTCTTC
J gene: TRBJ1-5; D gene: TRBD1; V gene: TRBV20-1; clone size: .; CDR3 protein: CSASSGQANQPQHF; CDR3 DNA: TGCAGTGCTTCATCGGGACAGGCCAATCAGCCCCAGCATTTT
J gene: TRBJ2-2; D gene: TRBD2; V gene: TRBV7-2; clone size: many; CDR3 protein: CASSLAALAGATGELFF; CDR3 DNA: TGTGCCAGCAGCTTAGCGGCACTAGCGGGAGCAACCGGGGAGCTGTTTTTT
J gene: TRBJ1-2; D gene: TRBD1; V gene: TRBV5-4; clone size: many; CDR3 protein: CASSQSQTGNYGYTF; CDR3 DNA: TGTGCCAGCAGCCAATCCCAGACAGGGAACTATGGCTACACCTTC
J gene: TRBJ2-5; D gene: .; V gene: TRBV3-1; clone size: .; CDR3 protein: CASSIRAQETQYF; CDR3 DNA: TGTGCCAGCAGTATCAGGGCCCAAGAGACCCAGTACTTC
J gene: TRBJ2-4; D gene: .; V gene: TRBV5-6; clone size: many; CDR3 protein: CASSLPGGAENIQYF; CDR3 DNA: TGTGCCAGCAGCTTGCCCGGTGGGGCCGAAAACATTCAGTACTTC
J gene: TRBJ2-3; D gene: .; V gene: TRBV29-1; clone size: many; CDR3 protein: CSVDFRGLGTDTQYF; CDR3 DNA: TGCAGCGTTGATTTTCGGGGGCTGGGCACAGATACGCAGTATTTT
J gene: TRBJ2-4; D gene: .; V gene: TRBV7-9; clone size: few; CDR3 protein: CASSLDVTGNIQYF; CDR3 DNA: TGTGCCAGCAGCTTAGATGTAACAGGAAACATTCAGTACTTC